A single sample is the source of the 30 T cell receptor beta chains below, sequenced in a study of cytomegalovirus exposure and HLA in healthy donors. Researchers ran the PCR with 60 Vbeta and 13 Jbeta primers. Generated by immunoSEQ multiplex PCR, the TCRdb table keeps only in-frame clones and is missing some. Among around 110,000 clones, 77% were seen once, and the ten largest hold 4.2%. Sequencing was done on a sample of PBMCs. The source is a male donor in good health and CMV-seronegative.

The J gene is TRBJ2-2, the V gene TRBV27; TRBD1 matches at 7 bases. J was trimmed by 4 bases and V by 8 bases; bases with no gene match: 19. In germline, CDR1 is MNHEY, CDR2 SMNVEV (reference sequence). The CDR3 is made up of 18 amino acids. For the CDR3, the DNA is TGTGCCAGCGCTCCTGTCCTAATGGGACAGCATCGCACCGGGGAGCTGTTTTTT. Protein sequence: CASAPVLMGQHRTGELFF.

This clone turned up a few times. The chain has TRBV6-5 and TRBJ1-1; 8 nucleotides agree with TRBD1. With V trimmed by 5 bases and J by 7 bases, 9 bases remained unmatched. CDR1 is MNHEY, CDR2 SVGAGI, per germline. CDR3 length: 14 amino acids. The CDR3 DNA is TGTGCCAGCAGTCGACAACAGGGGGGCGGTGAAGCTTTCTTT. Its translation is CASSRQQGGGEAFF.

V and J are TRBV5-6 and TRBJ2-7; D is ambiguous. This CDR3 has 14 amino acids. The V gene's germline CDR1 is SGHDT and CDR2 YYEEEE. V was clipped by 0 bases and J by 1 base, with 8 bases between them. The CDR3 nucleotides are TGTGCCAGCAGCTTGGGTTCCCTGTCCTACGAGCAGTACTTC. Protein sequence: CASSLGSLSYEQYF. The full variable domain, in which reference TRBV5-6 and TRBJ2-7 provide the parts outside the CDR3, is DAGVTQSPTHLIKTRGQQVTLRCSPKSGHDTVSWYQQALGQGPQFIFQYYEEEERQRGNFPDRFSGHQFPNYSSELNVNALLLGDSALYLCASSLGSLSYEQYFGPGTRLTVT.

The chain links TRBV7-9 to TRBJ2-7; the match to TRBD1 covers 7 bases. This CDR3 contains 15 residues. V was pared by 3 bases and J by 2 bases, with 7 bases of the junction left unmatched. From germline, CDR1 is SEHNR and CDR2 FQNEAQ (reference sequence). The CDR3 region has the DNA TGTGCCAGCAGCTTTCCGTCAGGGGGTCCCTACGAGCAGTACTTC. Translation gives CASSFPSGGPYEQYF. Full variable domain (outside the CDR3, taken from reference TRBV7-9 and TRBJ2-7): DTGVSQNPRHKITKRGQNVTFRCDPISEHNRLYWYRQTLGQGPEFLTYFQNEAQLEKSRLLSDRFSAERPKGSFSTLEIQRTEQGDSAMYLCASSFPSGGPYEQYFGPGTRLTVT.

The chain recombines TRBV9 with TRBJ2-5, with D maybe TRBD2 (6 bases). The DNA end is more similar to TRBJ2-7, so the J call may be wrong. The V gene's germline CDR1 is SGDLS and CDR2 YYNGEE. CDR3 length: 14 residues. The CDR3 here is CASSRSAGSYEQYF. CDR3 coding DNA: TGTGCCAGCAGCCGCTCAGCGGGTAGCTACGAGCAGTACTTC.

Only a few counts were recorded for this clone. The chain has TRBV30 and TRBJ1-1, with TRBD1 identical over 8 bases. V gave up 8 bases and J gave up 0 bases; unmatched junction bases: 2. The CDR3 is 12 amino acids. Germline V gene lookup returns CDR1 GTSNPN and CDR2 SVGIG (reference sequence). Here the CDR3 reads CAGDRMNTEAFF. CDR3 nucleotides: TGTGCCGGGGACAGGATGAACACTGAAGCTTTCTTT.

The chain carries TRBV28 and TRBJ1-2; 7 positions agree with TRBD1. Germline trimming cut 5 bases from V and 4 bases from J; bases unmatched to any gene: 4. The CDR3 spans 13 residues. The germline V gene has CDR1 MDHEN and CDR2 SYDVKM. CDR3 in DNA: TGTGCCAGCAGTCCAGGGGGACGCTATGGCTACACCTTC. As protein: CASSPGGRYGYTF.

The chain uses TRBV5-1 and TRBJ1-1; D is unresolved. This CDR3 is 15 amino acids long. Trimming removed 1 base from V and 1 base from J, with 11 bases in between. The germline V gene has CDR1 SGHRS and CDR2 YFSETQ. The chain's CDR3 is CASSLRSSANTEAFF. The CDR3 DNA sequence: TGCGCCAGCAGCTTGCGGTCTTCTGCGAACACTGAAGCTTTCTTT. Full variable domain (remainder filled in from reference TRBV5-1 and TRBJ1-1): KAGVTQTPRYLIKTRGQQVTLSCSPISGHRSVSWYQQTPGQGLQFLFEYFSETQRNKGNFPGRFSGRQFSNSRSEMNVSTLELGDSALYLCASSLRSSANTEAFFGQGTRLTVV.

About this clone: A junction end diverges from the germline sequence, so it may reflect a read error. V and J are TRBV6-5 and TRBJ2-2; 7 nucleotides line up with TRBD2. This CDR3 is 14 amino acids long. Germline V gives CDR1 MNHEY, CDR2 SVGAGI. CDR3 sequence reads: CAGSLELAIGELFF. CDR3 bases: TGTGCCGGCAGCCTTGAACTAGCGATCGGGGAGCTGTTTTTT.

The chain is built from TRBV4-1 and TRBJ2-1; D is ambiguous. CDR1 and CDR2 from the germline V gene are MGHRA and YSYEKL. The CDR3 extends over 13 amino acids. With 0 bases removed from V and 10 bases from J, the gap between germline ends came to 10 bases. The CDR3 DNA sequence: TGCGCCAGCAGCCAAGACACGAACTGGGAGCAGTTCTTC. It is translated as CASSQDTNWEQFF.

The chain employs TRBV7-9 and TRBJ2-7, with 8 bases aligning to TRBD1. This CDR3 spans 15 amino acids. Germline V CDR1 and CDR2: SEHNR, FQNEAQ (reference sequence). V was pared by 5 bases and J by 1 base, with 7 bases of the junction left unmatched. The CDR3 DNA follows: TGTGCCAGCAGCCCACAGGGGGGTCTTTCCTACGAGCAGTACTTC. Residues: CASSPQGGLSYEQYF.

The V and J genes are TRBV29-1 and TRBJ2-5; TRBD2 agrees at 10 bases. The J call is uncertain, as TRBJ2-7 better fits the DNA end. CDR1 and CDR2 (germline): SQVTM, ANQGSEA. CDR3 length: 15 amino acids. The CDR3, as DNA: TGCAGCGTTGATGTGCGACTAGCGGGCCAGGCCGAGCAGTACTTC. Residues: CSVDVRLAGQAEQYF.

This chain joins TRBV6-5 and TRBJ2-7; 9 bases fit TRBD2. Germline V CDR1 and CDR2: MNHEY, SVGAGI. V lost 0 bases and J lost 7; bases outside the gene matches: 7. This CDR3 is built from 15 residues. The CDR3: CASSYSSGRTLEQYF. The DNA of the CDR3 is TGTGCCAGCAGTTACTCGAGCGGGAGGACCCTGGAGCAGTACTTC.

The rearrangement uses TRBV2 and TRBJ2-7; the match to TRBD1 covers 7 bases. The germline V gene encodes CDR1 SNHLY and CDR2 FYNNEI. After removal of 3 bases from V and 2 bases from J, the junction contained 4 bases not matched to a gene. This CDR3 is 14 amino acids long. CDR3: CASSDRTGTYEQYF. CDR3 DNA: TGTGCCAGCAGTGATCGGACAGGTACCTACGAGCAGTACTTC.

The V gene is TRBV21-1, the J gene TRBJ2-4; the table's D call, TRBD1, was not checked against the DNA. TRBV21-1 constitutes a pseudogene. The CDR3 is 16 amino acids. CDR3 nucleotides: TGTGCCAGCAGCAAAGAGCGGACAGTGGCCAAAAACATTCAGTACTTC. It yields the protein CASSKERTVAKNIQYF.

The chain is built from TRBV30 and TRBJ2-1, with 14 bases matching TRBD2. The CDR3 runs 16 residues. Unmatched junction bases numbered 12, after V lost 5 bases and J lost 9 bases. The V gene's germline CDR1 is GTSNPN and CDR2 SVGIG (reference sequence). CDR3: CAWVASGLAGASEQFF. CDR3 DNA: TGTGCCTGGGTCGCCTCGGGACTAGCGGGAGCTAGTGAGCAGTTCTTC.

The genes are TRBV29-1 and TRBJ1-1; 9 nucleotides agree with TRBD1. Germline values: CDR1 SQVTM, CDR2 ANQGSEA. The CDR3 has 13 amino acids. V shed 5 bases and J 0 bases; nucleotides not matched to a gene: 1. The CDR3 loop is CSVWDRVNTEAFF. As DNA, the CDR3 is TGCAGCGTTTGGGACAGGGTGAACACTGAAGCTTTCTTT.

In its sample, this clone was seen a few times. The chain is built from TRBV10-1 and TRBJ2-1; TRBD1 might be the D (6 bases). The CDR3 length is 17 residues. V was trimmed by 3 bases and J by 8 bases, leaving 23 bases between them. The germline gives CDR1 WNHNN, CDR2 SYGVQD (reference sequence). CDR3 DNA sequence: TGCGCCAGCAGTGATCAAGGGACATACTCTTTCCGGGATGAGCAGTTCTTC. Translating gives CASSDQGTYSFRDEQFF.

This clone was seen only once. This rearrangement joins TRBV19 to TRBJ1-1; D might be TRBD1 (6 bases). Trimming removed 2 bases from V and 0 bases from J, with 13 bases in between. The V gene's germline CDR1 is LNHDA and CDR2 SQIVND (reference sequence). The CDR3 extends over 16 amino acids. The CDR3 region has the DNA TGTGCCAGTAGTATACCTCGGGGACACATGAACACTGAAGCTTTCTTT. Translating it yields CASSIPRGHMNTEAFF. The whole variable domain, filled in from reference TRBV19 and TRBJ1-1, reads DGGITQSPKYLFRKEGQNVTLSCEQNLNHDAMYWYRQDPGQGLRLIYYSQIVNDFQKGDIAEGYSVSREKKESFPLTVTSAQKNPTAFYLCASSIPRGHMNTEAFFGQGTRLTVV.

The J gene is TRBJ1-2, the V gene TRBV6-5; TRBD1 matches at 12 bases. Looked up from germline, CDR1 is MNHEY and CDR2 is SVGAGI. This CDR3 has 13 residues. Losses at the gene ends were 9 bases for V and 7 bases for J; bases not matched to a gene: 6. The DNA of the CDR3 is TGTGCCAGTTGGGACAGGGGGCTTCCTGGCTACACCTTC. Translation: CASWDRGLPGYTF.

This clone was recorded a few times. The chain is built from TRBV7-9 and TRBJ2-1, with 10 nucleotides matching TRBD1. The CDR3 runs 16 residues. J was trimmed by 0 bases and V by 5 bases; bases with no gene match: 4. Germline loops: CDR1 SEHNR, CDR2 FQNEAQ (reference sequence). The CDR3 spells CASSRTGGLSYNEQFF. As DNA, the CDR3 is TGTGCCAGCAGCCGGACAGGGGGTCTCTCCTACAATGAGCAGTTCTTC.

The chain links TRBV7-9 to TRBJ2-7; TRBD1 agrees at 9 bases. The CDR3 has 17 amino acids. Trimming at V came to 3 bases and at J to 5 bases, leaving 14 bases not matched to a gene. Germline values: CDR1 SEHNR, CDR2 FQNEAQ (reference sequence). The CDR3 nucleotides are TGTGCCAGCAGCTTCAGGCCCACGGGACAGGGCCATCACGAGCAGTACTTC. Its translation: CASSFRPTGQGHHEQYF.

This clone was observed a handful of times. The gene calls are TRBV6-5 and TRBJ2-5, with D possibly matching TRBD1 (5 bases). Germline V lookup: CDR1 MNHEY, CDR2 SVGAGI. The CDR3 totals 13 residues. Trimming pared 2 bases from V and 11 bases from J, leaving 15 bases between. CDR3 loop: CASSYSEAAGQYF. Written as DNA, the CDR3 is TGTGCCAGCAGTTACAGCGAGGCGGCAGGGCAGTACTTC.

This clone has just a few counts. The rearrangement joins TRBV4-1 to TRBJ2-5; 7 bases match TRBD1. CDR1 is MGHRA, CDR2 YSYEKL, per germline. The CDR3 contains 14 residues. J was trimmed by 2 bases and V by 0 bases; bases with no gene match: 0. CDR3 sequence reads: CASSQEGQQETQYF. In DNA, the CDR3 is TGCGCCAGCAGCCAAGAGGGACAGCAAGAGACCCAGTACTTC.

This clone was recorded once. V is TRBV7-9 and J is TRBJ2-5, with D tentatively TRBD2 (5 bases). CDR3 length equals 15 residues. Per the germline V gene, CDR1 is SEHNR and CDR2 is FQNEAQ (reference sequence). Trimming stripped 1 base from V and 2 bases from J, with 11 bases between. CDR3: CASSLGLALQETQYF. CDR3 in DNA: TGTGCCAGCAGCTTAGGTCTAGCCCTACAAGAGACCCAGTACTTC. The whole variable domain, remainder taken from reference TRBV7-9 and TRBJ2-5, is DTGVSQNPRHKITKRGQNVTFRCDPISEHNRLYWYRQTLGQGPEFLTYFQNEAQLEKSRLLSDRFSAERPKGSFSTLEIQRTEQGDSAMYLCASSLGLALQETQYFGPGTRLLVL.

The genes are TRBV27 and TRBJ2-5, with TRBD1 matching 9 bases. Gene TRBJ2-7 matches the end of the DNA better, so the J call may be wrong. CDR1 is MNHEY, CDR2 SMNVEV, per germline (reference sequence). The CDR3 spans 15 residues. The CDR3 DNA sequence: TGTGCCAGCAGTTACGCCGGGACAGGGTTCTACGAGCAGTACTTC. Amino acid sequence: CASSYAGTGFYEQYF.

This CDR3 is CASSEALRDEQYF. DNA of the CDR3: TGTGCCAGCAGTGAAGCGCTGAGGGACGAGCAGTACTTC. The V and J genes are TRBV2 and TRBJ2-7, with D perhaps TRBD2 (5 bases). V was shortened by 0 bases and J by 5 bases, with 8 bases between the two germline ends. The CDR3 is made up of 13 amino acids. CDR1 and CDR2 (germline): SNHLY, FYNNEI.

CDR3 in DNA: TGTGCCAGCAGCCACCCCGGGACTAGCGGGCGGACAGATACGCAGTATTTT. This sequence encodes CASSHPGTSGRTDTQYF. The chain links TRBV27 to TRBJ2-3, with 12 bases aligning to TRBD2. The CDR3 sequence is 17 residues long. The trim removed 6 bases at V and 3 bases at J, leaving 10 bases unmatched. Germline V CDR1 and CDR2: MNHEY, SMNVEV (reference sequence).

The CDR3 reads CASSRGTESSYEQYF. CDR3 DNA: TGTGCCAGCAGCCGAGGGACAGAGAGCTCCTACGAGCAGTACTTC. J is TRBJ2-7 and V is TRBV2; 7 nucleotides match TRBD1. From germline, CDR1 is SNHLY and CDR2 FYNNEI. J lost 0 bases, V lost 6 bases, and 8 bases had no gene match. The CDR3 has 15 residues.

This chain uses TRBV7-6 with TRBJ2-5; 7 bases align to TRBD1. The CDR3 length is 15 residues. Losses at the gene ends were 5 bases for V and 5 bases for J; bases not matched to a gene: 11. Germline CDR1 SGHVS, CDR2 FNYEAQ. The CDR3 spells CASSKETGWVETQYF. The CDR3 nucleotides are TGTGCCAGCAGCAAAGAGACAGGGTGGGTTGAGACCCAGTACTTC.